The clone carrying this T cell receptor beta chain was seen only once. The donors comprised healthy bone marrow donors. This sample was included in a study of cytomegalovirus exposure and HLA in healthy donors. A multiplex PCR was run with 60 Vbeta primers and 13 Jbeta primers. Clones were sequenced by immunoSEQ multiplex PCR, and TCRdb holds only the in-frame ones, with some missing. The sample has roughly 99,000 clones, roughly 82% seen once. Trimming cost V 1 base and J 0 bases, with 7 bases left between them. Germline V gene lookup returns CDR1 SGHRS and CDR2 YFSETQ. The CDR3 runs 14 residues. Sequenced input: PBMCs. The chain is built from TRBV5-1 and TRBJ2-5; TRBD1 might be the D (6 bases). The sequence was obtained from a male donor in good health and CMV-seronegative. The CDR3 region is CASSLRTDQETQYF. The CDR3 DNA reads TGCGCCAGCAGCTTGCGGACAGACCAAGAGACCCAGTACTTC.